This T cell receptor (beta chain) was found in a study of blood T cell repertoires in COVID-19. Turning to the study itself: From the United States, Italy and Spain came samples of acute and convalescent COVID-19. Sample material is recorded as cDNA or gDNA derived from T cells, B-cell-depleted T cells, or PBMCs.

This CDR3 comprises 11 residues. With V trimmed by 11 bases and J by 9 bases, 5 bases remained unmatched. Germline CDR1 reads SNHLY; CDR2 reads FYNNEI. In the original processing: Reference gene primer amplification yielded estimated nucleated cell counts. The data were produced by immunoSEQ multiplex PCR, yet TCRdb's version contains in-frame clones alone and is incomplete. V and J calls and clone size are copied from that table; D and trimming were computed from the DNA. The data contain roughly 220,000 clones, 80% to 85% of them singletons. This clonotype originated in a woman in her 30s who had recovered from COVID-19. The gene calls are TRBV2 and TRBJ2-1; 9 bases agree with TRBD2. The sequenced material came from peripheral blood. CDR3 DNA sequence: TGTGCCTCACGACTAGCGGTTGAGCAGTTCTTC. It codes for CASRLAVEQFF.